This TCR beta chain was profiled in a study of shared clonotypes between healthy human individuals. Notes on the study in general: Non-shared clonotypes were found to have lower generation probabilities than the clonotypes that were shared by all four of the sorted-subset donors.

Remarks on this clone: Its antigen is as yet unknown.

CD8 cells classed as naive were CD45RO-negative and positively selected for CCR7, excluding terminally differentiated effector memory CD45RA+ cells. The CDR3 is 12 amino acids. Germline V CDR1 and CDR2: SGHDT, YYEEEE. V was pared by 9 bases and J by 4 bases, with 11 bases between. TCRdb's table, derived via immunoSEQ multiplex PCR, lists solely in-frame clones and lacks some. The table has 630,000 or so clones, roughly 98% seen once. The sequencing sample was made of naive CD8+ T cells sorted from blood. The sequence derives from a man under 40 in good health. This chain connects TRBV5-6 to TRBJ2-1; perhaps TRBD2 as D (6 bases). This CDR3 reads CATSAGYNEQFF. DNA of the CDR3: TGTGCCACCTCAGCGGGTTACAATGAGCAGTTCTTC.